The source of this TCR beta chain is a study of cytomegalovirus exposure and HLA in healthy donors. Germline V gives CDR1 SNHLY, CDR2 FYNNEI. The CDR3 is made up of 12 amino acids. J was trimmed by 8 bases and V by 5 bases; bases with no gene match: 3. 13 Jbeta primers and 60 Vbeta primers were used for the PCR. TCRdb's table, derived via immunoSEQ multiplex PCR, lists solely in-frame clones and lacks some. The sample lists roughly 93,000 clones; roughly four fifths were seen once. The chain is built from TRBV2 and TRBJ1-1; TRBD1 aligns across 9 bases. This TCR came from a man in his thirties or forties in good health and CMV-seronegative. The specimen sequenced was PBMCs. Written as DNA, the CDR3 is TGTGCCAGCAGTCCCGGGACAGGGGAAGCTTTCTTT. Translation gives CASSPGTGEAFF. The full variable domain, with the rest looked up from reference TRBV2 and TRBJ1-1, is EPEVTQTPSHQVTQMGQEVILRCVPISNHLYFYWYRQILGQKVEFLVSFYNNEISEKSEIFDDQFSVERPDGSNFTLKIRSTKLEDSAMYFCASSPGTGEAFFGQGTRLTVV.